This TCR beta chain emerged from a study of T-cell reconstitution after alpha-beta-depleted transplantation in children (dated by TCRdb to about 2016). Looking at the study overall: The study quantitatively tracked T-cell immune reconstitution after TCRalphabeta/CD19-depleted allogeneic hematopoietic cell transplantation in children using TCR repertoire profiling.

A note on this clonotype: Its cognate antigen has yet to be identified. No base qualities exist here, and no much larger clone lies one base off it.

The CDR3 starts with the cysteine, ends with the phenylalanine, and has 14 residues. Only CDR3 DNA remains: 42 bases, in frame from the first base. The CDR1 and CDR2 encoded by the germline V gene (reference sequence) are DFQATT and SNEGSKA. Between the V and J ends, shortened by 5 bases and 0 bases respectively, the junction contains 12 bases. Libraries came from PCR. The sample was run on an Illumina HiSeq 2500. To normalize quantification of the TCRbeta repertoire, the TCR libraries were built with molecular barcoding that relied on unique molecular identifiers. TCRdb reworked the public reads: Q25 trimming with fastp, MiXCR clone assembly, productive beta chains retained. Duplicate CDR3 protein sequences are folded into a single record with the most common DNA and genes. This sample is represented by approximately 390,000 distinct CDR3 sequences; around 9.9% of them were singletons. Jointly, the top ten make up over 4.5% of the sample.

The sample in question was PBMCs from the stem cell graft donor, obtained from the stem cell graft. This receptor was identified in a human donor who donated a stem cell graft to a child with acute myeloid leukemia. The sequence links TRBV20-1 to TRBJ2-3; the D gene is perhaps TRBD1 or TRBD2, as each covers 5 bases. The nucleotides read TGCAGTGCTGAACCGGGGCAGAGCACAGATACGCAGTATTTT. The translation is CSAEPGQSTDTQYF.